This is a list of T cell receptor beta chains from one sample in a study of blood T cell repertoires in COVID-19. Profiled with immunoSEQ multiplex PCR; TCRdb holds only in-frame clones, not every one. The sample lists about 100,000 clones; around 92% were seen once. The sample comprised peripheral blood. Receptor source: a man younger than 30 with acute or convalescent COVID-19. CDR3s include the opening cysteine and the closing phenylalanine or tryptophan. The D gene is left open where the match is weak. Clone size is given for some rows only: seen once, a few or many times, or a class if the clone is expanded.

CASSGGPGRATNEKLFF TGTGCCAGTAGCGGGGGGCCCGGTCGTGCAACTAATGAAAAACTGTTTTTT TRBV19 . . TRBJ1-4
CASSLAGATNEKLFF TGCGCCAGCAGCTTGGCCGGGGCAACTAATGAAAAACTGTTTTTT TRBV5-1 . . TRBJ1-4
CASSEDQAANYGYTF TGTGCCAGCAGTGAAGATCAGGCAGCTAACTATGGCTACACCTTC TRBV6-1 . . TRBJ1-2
CASSNCPTGDSGEQYF TGTGCCAGCAGCAATTGTCCTACAGGGGACTCGGGGGAGCAGTACTTC TRBV21-1 . . TRBJ2-7
CATSPPGLASLSYNEQFF TGTGCCACCAGCCCGCCGGGACTAGCGTCTCTCTCCTACAATGAGCAGTTCTTC TRBV24-1 TRBD2 . TRBJ2-1
CASKISGFGDQPQHF TGTGCCAGTAAGATTAGTGGTTTCGGGGATCAGCCCCAGCATTTT TRBV19 . once TRBJ1-5
CASTLSHPGLNSPLHF TGTGCCAGCACCCTATCCCACCCAGGGCTGAATTCACCCCTCCACTTT TRBV2 . . TRBJ1-6
CASSPAGQGTDDYGYTF TGTGCCAGCAGTCCCGCGGGACAGGGAACGGACGACTATGGCTACACCTTC TRBV28 TRBD1 . TRBJ1-2
CASSPQGAEAFF TGTGCCAGCTCACCCCAGGGGGCTGAAGCTTTCTTT TRBV18 TRBD1 . TRBJ1-1
CASSLVPGSGNTIYF TGTGCCAGCAGCTTAGTGCCCGGGTCTGGAAACACCATATATTTT TRBV7-2 . few TRBJ1-3
CASSLQGIRSYEQYF TGTGCCAGCAGTTTACAGGGAATCCGATCCTACGAGCAGTACTTC TRBV6-2/TRBV6-3 . once TRBJ2-7
CASSLYAGSSGNTIYF TGTGCCAGCAGCTTATATGCGGGGTCCTCTGGAAACACCATATATTTT TRBV7-6 . . TRBJ1-3
CASSQLDRGSSPLHF TGCGCCAGCAGCCAACTCGACAGGGGAAGTTCACCCCTCCACTTT TRBV4-1 TRBD1 . TRBJ1-6
CASSSQGNYGYTF TGTGCCAGTAGTTCACAGGGGAACTATGGCTACACCTTC TRBV19 TRBD1 . TRBJ1-2
CAWSVRGTGLNSPLHF TGTGCCTGGAGTGTACGAGGGACAGGGCTTAATTCACCCCTCCACTTT TRBV30 TRBD1 . TRBJ1-6
CASSSTGSGNQPQHF TGTGCCAGCAGCTCGACAGGGTCGGGCAATCAGCCCCAGCATTTT TRBV11-2 TRBD1 . TRBJ1-5
CAISESWTGEGEQYF TGTGCCATCAGTGAGTCGTGGACAGGGGAGGGCGAGCAGTACTTC TRBV10-3 TRBD1 once TRBJ2-7
CASTPDRMNTEAFF TGCGCCAGCACCCCGGACAGGATGAACACTGAAGCTTTCTTT TRBV10-1 TRBD1 . TRBJ1-1
CASSLGRGAGEQYF TGTGCCAGCAGCTTAGGTCGGGGGGCGGGCGAGCAGTACTTC TRBV11-2 . . TRBJ2-7
CASRRDLLVGTEAFF TGCGCCAGCAGGCGGGACCTCCTAGTTGGCACTGAAGCTTTCTTT TRBV5-1 . . TRBJ1-1
CASSDLGGGSDTQYF TGTGCCAGCAGTGACTTGGGCGGGGGTTCGGATACGCAGTATTTT TRBV6-4 TRBD2 . TRBJ2-3
CASSSNRYNEQFF TGTGCCAGCAGTTCTAACCGGTACAATGAGCAGTTCTTC TRBV27 . . TRBJ2-1
CASSLRDIGGYTF TGTGCCAGCAGTTTAAGGGACATAGGTGGCTACACCTTC TRBV12-3/TRBV12-4 . . TRBJ1-2
CATSRPTGPSYNEQFF TGTGCCACCAGCAGACCCACAGGGCCCTCCTACAATGAGCAGTTCTTC TRBV15 . once TRBJ2-1
CSVQRESYEQYF TGCAGCGTCCAACGGGAATCCTACGAGCAGTACTTC TRBV29-1 . . TRBJ2-7
CASTQTGNSYEQYF TGTGCCAGCACCCAGACGGGGAACTCCTACGAGCAGTACTTC TRBV6-5 . . TRBJ2-7
CASSPRGGSSWENGYTF TGTGCCAGCAGCCCCCGGGGGGGGAGCAGTTGGGAGAATGGCTACACCTTC TRBV7-2 . . TRBJ1-2
CASSRGSGQTDEQFF TGTGCCAGCTCCCGTGGTAGCGGACAAACGGATGAGCAGTTCTTC TRBV11-2 . . TRBJ2-1
CASSYARSDEQYF TGTGCCAGCAGTTACGCCAGGTCTGACGAGCAGTACTTC TRBV6-5 . . TRBJ2-7
CASSWDRGTQPQHF TGTGCCAGCAGCTGGGACAGGGGGACCCAGCCCCAGCATTTT TRBV3-1/TRBV3-2 TRBD1 . TRBJ1-5
CASSPIDEKLFF TGTGCCAGTAGTCCCATAGATGAAAAACTGTTTTTT TRBV19 . . TRBJ1-4
CASSLDRSRRNSPLHF TGTGCCAGCAGCTTAGATCGGTCGAGGAGGAATTCACCCCTCCACTTT TRBV11-2 . . TRBJ1-6
CASSRRSTDTQYF TGTGCCAGCTCACGGAGAAGCACAGATACGCAGTATTTT TRBV18 . . TRBJ2-3
CAWSAAGGARETQYF TGTGCCTGGAGTGCGGCGGGGGGCGCGAGGGAGACCCAGTACTTC TRBV30 TRBD2 . TRBJ2-5
CAISLGTSGGYEQYF TGTGCCATCAGCCTGGGGACTAGCGGGGGCTACGAGCAGTACTTC TRBV10-3 TRBD2 . TRBJ2-7
CASSMPGLAGSYEQYF TGTGCCAGTAGTATGCCGGGACTAGCGGGCTCCTACGAGCAGTACTTC TRBV19 TRBD2 . TRBJ2-7
CASSPGLSSYEQYF TGTGCCAGCAGTCCGGGACTTAGCTCCTACGAGCAGTACTTC TRBV6-5 . . TRBJ2-7
CASSTGLAGGTTSTDTQYF TGCGCCAGCAGCACGGGACTAGCGGGGGGAACGACTAGCACAGATACGCAGTATTTT TRBV5-1 TRBD2 . TRBJ2-3
CASKGGQAAWYYGYTF TGTGCCAGTAAAGGGGGACAGGCGGCGTGGTACTATGGCTACACCTTC TRBV19 TRBD1 . TRBJ1-2
CASMGGGEQYF TGTGCCAGCATGGGAGGCGGGGAGCAGTACTTC TRBV7-9 . . TRBJ2-7
CASSYRTGTNTEAFF TGTGCCAGCAGCTACCGGACAGGAACGAACACTGAAGCTTTCTTT TRBV9 TRBD1 . TRBJ1-1
CASSSGSSDTEAFF TGCGCCAGCAGCTCTGGAAGCAGCGACACTGAAGCTTTCTTT TRBV5-1 . . TRBJ1-1
CASSESLPGVTNEKLFF TGTGCCAGCAGTGAATCGCTCCCGGGGGTCACTAATGAAAAACTGTTTTTT TRBV25-1 . . TRBJ1-4
CASSLQGGDSNQPQHF TGTGCCAGCAGCTTGCAGGGAGGGGATAGCAATCAGCCCCAGCATTTT TRBV5-5 . . TRBJ1-5
CASSLKLLANQETQYF TGTGCCAGCAGCTTGAAATTATTGGCAAACCAAGAGACCCAGTACTTC TRBV5-6 . once TRBJ2-5
CASSPRQGAQAFF TGCGCCAGCAGCCCGAGACAGGGGGCGCAAGCTTTCTTT TRBV5-1 TRBD1 . TRBJ1-1
CASSLTAITGMAIYEQYF TGTGCCAGCAGTTTAACCGCCATCACAGGGATGGCGATCTACGAGCAGTACTTC TRBV27 . . TRBJ2-7
CASSRQVGGDTEAFF TGTGCCAGCAGCCGTCAAGTCGGGGGGGACACTGAAGCTTTCTTT TRBV9 . . TRBJ1-1
CASSDPITDRVHGYTF TGTGCCAGCAGTGACCCCATAACGGACAGGGTGCATGGCTACACCTTC TRBV25-1 TRBD1 . TRBJ1-2
CASRIPGQGSGYTF TGCGCCAGCAGGATACCGGGACAGGGGTCAGGCTACACCTTC TRBV5-1 TRBD1 . TRBJ1-2
CASSLGRDSHILHEQFF TGTGCCAGCAGCTTAGGTAGGGACAGCCATATACTCCATGAGCAGTTCTTC TRBV11-3 TRBD1 . TRBJ2-1
CASSDGRTGNEKLFF TGTGCCAGCAGTGACGGAAGGACAGGGAATGAAAAACTGTTTTTT TRBV2 TRBD1 . TRBJ1-4
CASCRRVQDTQYF TGTGCCAGCTGTCGGAGGGTGCAAGATACGCAGTATTTT TRBV6-5 . . TRBJ2-3
CASSLRQGSFGSPLHF TGTGCCAGTAGTCTACGACAGGGTTCTTTTGGTTCACCCCTCCACTTT TRBV19 TRBD1 . TRBJ1-6
CASRWAGGLGEQYF TGTGCCAGCAGGTGGGCAGGGGGTCTGGGCGAGCAGTACTTC TRBV6-6 TRBD1 . TRBJ2-7
CASSSSLAGGRETQYF TGCGCCAGCAGCTCCTCACTAGCGGGGGGGCGAGAGACCCAGTACTTC TRBV5-1 TRBD2 . TRBJ2-5
CASSPFLSGSSSTEAFF TGTGCCAGCTCACCCTTCCTCTCAGGGTCTAGTAGCACTGAAGCTTTCTTT TRBV18 . . TRBJ1-1
CASSQATVLQETQYF TGTGCCAGCAGCCAAGCAACGGTTCTCCAAGAGACCCAGTACTTC TRBV14 . . TRBJ2-5
CASSQAGGRYEQYF TGTGCCAGCAGCCAAGCGGGGGGCCGATACGAGCAGTACTTC TRBV3-1/TRBV3-2 . . TRBJ2-7